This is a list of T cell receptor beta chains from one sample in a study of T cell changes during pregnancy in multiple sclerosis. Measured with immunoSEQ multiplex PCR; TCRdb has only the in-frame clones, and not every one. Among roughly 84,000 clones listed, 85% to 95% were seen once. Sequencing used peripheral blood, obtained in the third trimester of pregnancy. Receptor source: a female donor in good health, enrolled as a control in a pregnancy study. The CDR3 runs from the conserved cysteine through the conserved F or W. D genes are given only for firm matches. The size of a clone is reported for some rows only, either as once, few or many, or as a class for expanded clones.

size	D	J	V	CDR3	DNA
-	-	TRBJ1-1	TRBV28	CASRANTEAFF	TGTGCCAGCAGAGCCAACACTGAAGCTTTCTTT
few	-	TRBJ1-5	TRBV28	CASSFSQPQHF	TGTGCCAGCAGTTTCAGTCAGCCCCAGCATTTT
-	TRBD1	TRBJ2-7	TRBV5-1	CASSVDRVRYEQYF	TGCGCCAGCAGCGTGGACAGGGTTCGCTACGAGCAGTACTTC
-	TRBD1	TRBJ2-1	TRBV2	CASSEGQGSFNEQFF	TGTGCCAGCAGTGAAGGACAGGGTAGTTTCAATGAGCAGTTCTTC
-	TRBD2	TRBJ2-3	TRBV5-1	CASSLASAGGFTDTQYF	TGCGCCAGCAGCTTGGCCTCCGCGGGAGGCTTCACAGATACGCAGTATTTT
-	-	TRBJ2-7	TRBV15	CATSREVPGTVDEQYF	TGTGCCACCAGCAGAGAGGTCCCGGGTACCGTCGACGAGCAGTACTTC
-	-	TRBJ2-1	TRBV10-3	CAISSLAQPHNEQFF	TGTGCCATCAGTTCCTTAGCGCAACCTCACAATGAGCAGTTCTTC
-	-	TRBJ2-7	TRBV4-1	CASSQVSAGIYEQYF	TGCGCCAGCAGCCAAGTATCGGCGGGGATCTACGAGCAGTACTTC
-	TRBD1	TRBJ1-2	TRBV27	CASRLAGTASYGYTF	TGTGCCAGCAGACTTGCCGGGACAGCATCCTATGGCTACACCTTC
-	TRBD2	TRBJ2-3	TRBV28	CASSWTSGRADTQYF	TGTGCCAGCAGTTGGACTAGCGGGCGGGCGGATACGCAGTATTTT
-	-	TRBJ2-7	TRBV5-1	CASRPPGFPPYEQYF	TGCGCCAGCAGGCCCCCAGGGTTCCCCCCGTACGAGCAGTACTTC
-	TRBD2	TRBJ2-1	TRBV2	CASRRTSGIVNEQFF	TGTGCCAGCAGGAGGACTAGCGGGATAGTCAATGAGCAGTTCTTC
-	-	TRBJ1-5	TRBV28	CASSRPPHTSPQHF	TGTGCCAGCAGTCGTCCCCCCCACACATCGCCCCAGCATTTT
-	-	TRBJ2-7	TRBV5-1	CASSISQGGGSYEQYF	TGCGCCAGCAGTATATCCCAGGGGGGAGGCTCCTACGAGCAGTACTTC
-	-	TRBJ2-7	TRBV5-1	CASSLASRLFDEQYF	TGCGCCAGCAGCTTGGCCTCTAGACTATTTGACGAGCAGTACTTC
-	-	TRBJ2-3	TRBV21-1	CASSKELAGVTQYF	TGTGCCAGCAGCAAAGAACTAGCGGGAGTAACGCAGTATTTT
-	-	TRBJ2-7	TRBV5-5	CASSPQLGHDTYNYEQYF	TGTGCCAGCAGCCCGCAGCTGGGACACGATACTTACAACTACGAGCAGTACTTC
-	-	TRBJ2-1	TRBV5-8	CASSLATSWGEQFF	TGTGCCAGCAGCTTGGCTACTAGCTGGGGTGAGCAGTTCTTC
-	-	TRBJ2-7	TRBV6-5	CASSYSNRNYEQYF	TGTGCCAGCAGTTACTCTAACAGGAACTACGAGCAGTACTTC
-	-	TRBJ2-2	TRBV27	CASSLSAGSNTGELFF	TGTGCCAGCAGTTTATCGGCGGGATCAAACACCGGGGAGCTGTTTTTT
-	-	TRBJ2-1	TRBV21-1	CASSKGRTGMEQFF	TGTGCCAGCAGCAAAGGACGGACCGGGATGGAGCAGTTCTTC
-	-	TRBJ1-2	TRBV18	CASSPGVQGHYGYTF	TGTGCCAGCTCACCAGGAGTACAGGGTCACTATGGCTACACCTTC
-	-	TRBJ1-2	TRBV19	CASSISPQAYGYTF	TGTGCCAGTAGTATATCGCCCCAGGCCTATGGCTACACCTTC
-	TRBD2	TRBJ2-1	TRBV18	CASSQSGLAGVNEQFF	TGTGCCAGCTCACAATCGGGACTAGCGGGAGTCAATGAGCAGTTCTTC
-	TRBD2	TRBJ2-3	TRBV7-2	CASSLVGGSPDTQYF	TGTGCCAGCAGCTTAGTAGGCGGGAGCCCAGATACGCAGTATTTT
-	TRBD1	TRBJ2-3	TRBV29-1	CSSGQSTDTQYF	TGCAGCTCGGGACAGAGCACAGATACGCAGTATTTT
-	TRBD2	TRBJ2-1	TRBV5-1	CASSLAGGGNEQFF	TGCGCCAGCAGCCTTGCCGGGGGGGGCAATGAGCAGTTCTTC
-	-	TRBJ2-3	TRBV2	CASRDPSTGREDTQYF	TGTGCCAGCAGGGACCCCTCGACAGGGCGGGAAGATACGCAGTATTTT
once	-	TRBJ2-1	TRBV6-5	CASSYSTAPYNEQFF	TGTGCCAGCAGTTACTCGACAGCCCCCTACAATGAGCAGTTCTTC
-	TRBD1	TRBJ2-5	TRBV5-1	CASSAGTGDETQYF	TGCGCCAGCAGCGCCGGGACAGGGGATGAGACCCAGTACTTC
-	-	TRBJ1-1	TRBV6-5	CASSYSGSPWNTEAFF	TGTGCCAGCAGTTACTCTGGCAGTCCCTGGAACACTGAAGCTTTCTTT
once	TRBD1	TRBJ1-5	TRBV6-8	CASSLDRVALNQPQHF	TGTGCCAGCAGTTTGGACAGGGTGGCACTCAATCAGCCCCAGCATTTT
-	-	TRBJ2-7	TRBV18	CASSAETGRSYEQYF	TGTGCCAGCTCGGCCGAGACAGGACGCTCCTACGAGCAGTACTTC
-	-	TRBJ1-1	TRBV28	CASSFITEAFF	TGTGCCAGCAGTTTTATTACTGAAGCTTTCTTT